The 27 T cell receptor beta chains reported below all come from one sample, sequenced in a study of cytotoxic CD8 clonotypes in ibrutinib-treated CLL. Sequenced by immunoSEQ multiplex PCR; TCRdb stores in-frame clones only, minus some. The table has 120,000 to 150,000 clones, around 93% seen once. Sequenced here: PBMCs, sampled after 12 months of ibrutinib treatment. These receptors all stem from a human donor with chronic lymphocytic leukemia.

As to this clone: A read error may account for a junction end that differs from germline. The CDR3 loop is CASSSGQGPYEQYF. As DNA, the CDR3 is TGTGCTAGCAGCTCGGGACAGGGCCCCTACGAGCAGTACTTC. The chain has TRBV7-7 and TRBJ2-7; 9 bases agree with TRBD1. The germline gives CDR1 SSHAT, CDR2 FNYEAQ (reference sequence). This CDR3 has 14 amino acids.

This chain joins TRBV15 and TRBJ1-1; tentative D call: TRBD1 (6 bases). Between the trimmed V and J ends, which lost 4 bases and 2 bases, there was a span of 14 bases. Germline loops: CDR1 LNHNV, CDR2 YYDKDF (reference sequence). CDR3 length: 15 amino acids. The CDR3: CATSTGTGANTEAFF. The CDR3 region has the DNA TGTGCCACCAGCACCGGGACGGGGGCTAACACTGAAGCTTTCTTT. Complete variable domain (other parts from reference TRBV15 and TRBJ1-1): DAMVIQNPRYQVTQFGKPVTLSCSQTLNHNVMYWYQQKSSQAPKLLFHYYDKDFNNEADTPDNFQSRRPNTSFCFLDIRSPGLGDTAMYLCATSTGTGANTEAFFGQGTRLTVV.

The chain employs TRBV6-5 and TRBJ2-7, with D maybe TRBD1 (6 bases). This CDR3 spans 13 amino acids. Germline V gene data show CDR1 as MNHEY and CDR2 as SVGAGI. The germline V and J ends were trimmed by 5 bases and 2 bases, with 10 bases remaining between them. This chain's CDR3 is CASSHGQPYEQYF. The CDR3 DNA follows: TGTGCCAGCAGTCACGGACAGCCCTACGAGCAGTACTTC.

The J gene is TRBJ1-4, the V gene TRBV5-1; 7 nucleotides agree with TRBD1. The germline V gene has CDR1 SGHRS and CDR2 YFSETQ. CDR3 size: 16 residues. Germline trimming cut 0 bases from V and 8 bases from J; bases unmatched to any gene: 10. DNA for the CDR3: TGCGCCAGCAGCTTGGGGACAGGTGTTACGGACGAAAAACTGTTTTTT. This translates into CASSLGTGVTDEKLFF.

The chain joins TRBV10-3 to TRBJ2-3; D perhaps matches TRBD2 (6 bases). This CDR3 has 14 amino acids. Germline V gene lookup returns CDR1 ENHRY and CDR2 SYGVKD. V was clipped by 3 bases and J by 2 bases, with 9 bases between them. The CDR3 DNA is TGTGCCATCAGTGACCAGCGGGCCACAGATACGCAGTATTTT. This codes for CAISDQRATDTQYF.

The genes are TRBV6-6 and TRBJ1-1; 9 bases agree with TRBD1. The CDR3 runs 14 residues. Germline V gene sequence: CDR1 MNHNY, CDR2 SVGAGI (reference sequence). The V segment lost 7 bases and the J segment 3 bases; nucleotides outside the gene matches: 6. CDR3: CASTSTGGDTEAFF. CDR3 in DNA: TGTGCCAGCACTTCAACAGGGGGCGACACTGAAGCTTTCTTT.

This chain links TRBV5-6 with TRBJ2-1; 8 bases agree with TRBD2. The CDR3 is 18 residues long. J lost 7 bases, V lost 4 bases, and 19 bases had no gene match. Germline V CDR1 and CDR2: SGHDT, YYEEEE. The CDR3 region is CASSLEIFFGSGTNEQFF. The DNA for the CDR3 is TGTGCCAGCAGCCTGGAGATTTTTTTTGGTAGCGGGACAAATGAGCAGTTCTTC.

Only one count was recorded for this clone. The rearrangement uses TRBV6-5 and TRBJ2-5, with a possible D match to TRBD1 (7 bases). Trimming pared 5 bases from V and 5 bases from J, leaving 15 bases between. The length of the CDR3 is 14 residues. CDR1 is MNHEY, CDR2 SVGAGI, per germline. CDR3 sequence: CASSQKTGRETQYF. CDR3 nucleotides: TGTGCCAGCAGTCAAAAGACAGGGAGGGAGACCCAGTACTTC.

This chain's CDR3 is CASSQGLAGTYEQYF. For the CDR3, the DNA is TGCGCCAGCAGCCAAGGACTAGCGGGGACCTACGAGCAGTACTTC. The genes are TRBV4-3 and TRBJ2-7, with 11 bases identical to TRBD2. The junction had 1 base not matched to a gene; V was cut back by 1 base and J by 2 bases. CDR3 length: 15 residues. Germline values: CDR1 LGHNA, CDR2 YSLEER.

The gene calls are TRBV4-1 and TRBJ2-1; no clear D gene. The germline CDR1 and CDR2 sequences are MGHRA and YSYEKL. With 0 bases removed from V and 10 bases from J, the gap between germline ends came to 7 bases. This CDR3 is built from 12 residues. The CDR3 sequence is CASSQDTVEQFF. The CDR3 DNA reads TGCGCCAGCAGCCAAGATACAGTGGAGCAGTTCTTC.

Written as DNA, the CDR3 is TGCGCCAGCAGCTTGTCCCCGACAGGGCGAGAGCAGTACTTC. Translated, it gives CASSLSPTGREQYF. The J gene is TRBJ2-7, the V gene TRBV5-1, with 7 bases matching TRBD1. From germline, CDR1 is SGHRS and CDR2 YFSETQ. This CDR3 comprises 14 residues. V lost 1 base, J lost 7 bases, and 8 bases stayed unmatched.

V is TRBV19 and J is TRBJ2-2; TRBD2 is a possible D gene (5 bases). The length of the CDR3 is 13 residues. Trimming left V 9 bases short and J 6 bases short, with 14 bases between. Germline CDR1 reads LNHDA; CDR2 reads SQIVND (reference sequence). The CDR3 DNA sequence: TGTGCCAGCTGGTCGGGGTACGCCGGGGAGCTGTTTTTT. It is translated as CASWSGYAGELFF.

The chain combines TRBV30 with TRBJ1-4; 7 bases match TRBD1. The J segment lost 6 bases and the V segment lost 3 bases, leaving 1 base of the junction unmatched. Germline V gene lookup returns CDR1 GTSNPN and CDR2 SVGIG (reference sequence). CDR3 length: 12 residues. The CDR3 protein is CAWRGQYEKLFF. The CDR3 bases are TGTGCCTGGAGGGGACAGTATGAAAAACTGTTTTTT.

The V and J genes are TRBV6-5 and TRBJ1-2, with a possible D match to TRBD1 (5 bases). The CDR3 runs to 15 residues. The V gene's germline CDR1 is MNHEY and CDR2 SVGAGI. V lost 0 bases to trimming and J lost 7 bases, with 15 bases between them. Written as DNA, the CDR3 is TGTGCCAGCAGTTACTCGATGGGGCAGGGCAGTGGCTACACCTTC. This encodes CASSYSMGQGSGYTF.

This sequence joins TRBV19 and TRBJ1-2, with D perhaps TRBD1 (5 bases). The CDR3 covers 14 residues. CDR1 is LNHDA and CDR2 is SQIVND in the germline V gene (reference sequence). V lost 6 bases and J 1 base, leaving 12 bases between the germline ends. The chain's CDR3 is CASRPRGDNYGYTF. CDR3 sequence (DNA): TGTGCCAGTAGGCCCCGGGGGGATAACTATGGCTACACCTTC.

The chain recombines TRBV28 with TRBJ1-2; D call uncertain. From germline, CDR1 is MDHEN and CDR2 SYDVKM. V lost 7 bases to trimming and J lost 2 bases, with 14 bases between them. This CDR3 spans 14 amino acids. The CDR3 sequence is CASTLGTSNYGYTF. CDR3 nucleotide sequence: TGTGCCAGCACCCTGGGAACGTCCAACTATGGCTACACCTTC.

The CDR3 reads CASSTLRGDRWGTEAFF. The CDR3 DNA is TGTGCCAGTAGTACCCTCCGGGGGGACAGATGGGGAACTGAAGCTTTCTTT. This chain connects TRBV19 to TRBJ1-1, with 7 bases matching TRBD1. V dropped 4 bases and J dropped 5; count of bases not matched to a gene: 16. Looked up from germline, CDR1 is LNHDA and CDR2 is SQIVND (reference sequence). CDR3 length: 17 residues.

The genes are TRBV5-6 and TRBJ2-7, with TRBD2 matching 8 bases. The CDR3 is made up of 14 amino acids. Per the germline V gene, CDR1 is SGHDT and CDR2 is YYEEEE. The V gene end was trimmed by 6 bases and the J gene end by 4 bases; junction bases not matched to a gene: 9. The CDR3 loop is CASTSVAGRYEQYF. The CDR3, as DNA: TGTGCCAGCACCTCCGTAGCGGGACGTTACGAGCAGTACTTC.

J is TRBJ2-1 and V is TRBV9; TRBD2 aligns across 11 bases. The ends lost 4 bases at V and 9 bases at J; junction bases unmatched: 6. In germline, CDR1 is SGDLS, CDR2 YYNGEE. This CDR3 region has 14 residues. In nucleotides, the CDR3 is TGTGCCAGCAGCTATAGCGGGAGGGCCCTTGAGCAGTTCTTC. Encoded protein: CASSYSGRALEQFF.

The rearrangement links TRBV5-6 to TRBJ2-1; D gene uncertain. The length of the CDR3 is 15 residues. V lost 0 bases to trimming and J lost 0 bases, with 7 bases between them. Germline CDR1 is SGHDT and CDR2 is YYEEEE. In nucleotides, the CDR3 is TGTGCCAGCAGCTTGGGGACCAACTCCTACAATGAGCAGTTCTTC. This encodes CASSLGTNSYNEQFF.

The V call is TRBV13, the J call TRBJ2-2; 8 nucleotides line up with TRBD2. CDR3 length: 16 residues. CDR1 and CDR2 from the germline V gene are PRHDT and FYEKMQ (reference sequence). The trim removed 6 bases at V and 7 bases at J, leaving 13 bases unmatched. The CDR3 loop is CASRVLAELRNGELFF. In DNA, the CDR3 is TGTGCCAGCAGGGTACTAGCGGAACTAAGGAACGGGGAGCTGTTTTTT.

V is TRBV13 and J is TRBJ2-3, with TRBD2 identical over 8 bases. After removal of 2 bases from V and 2 bases from J, the junction contained 3 bases not matched to a gene. The CDR3 is 15 residues long. Germline CDR1 reads PRHDT; CDR2 reads FYEKMQ (reference sequence). CDR3 coding DNA: TGTGCCAGCAGCTTAACTAGCGGATACACAGATACGCAGTATTTT. It is translated as CASSLTSGYTDTQYF.

The rearrangement uses TRBV4-1 and TRBJ1-2; no definite D call. Trimming cost V 1 base and J 5 bases, with 8 bases left between them. The CDR3 runs to 13 residues. Germline V CDR1 and CDR2: MGHRA, YSYEKL. The DNA of the CDR3 is TGCGCCAGCAGCCAAGCCCCAGCGTATGGCTACACCTTC. Translating it yields CASSQAPAYGYTF.

The chain recombines TRBV5-4 with TRBJ2-5; no clear D gene. There are 15 residues in the CDR3. V was shortened by 0 bases and J by 5 bases, with 14 bases between the two germline ends. Germline CDR1 reads SGHNT; CDR2 reads YYREEE (reference sequence). DNA of the CDR3: TGTGCCAGCAGCTTGGCAGGAACCCTCCAGGAGACCCAGTACTTC. Its translation: CASSLAGTLQETQYF.

J is TRBJ1-1 and V is TRBV7-9; TRBD1 matches at 7 bases. With V trimmed by 5 bases and J by 2 bases, 5 bases remained unmatched. Germline values: CDR1 SEHNR, CDR2 FQNEAQ (reference sequence). This CDR3 comprises 14 residues. Here the CDR3 reads CASSDRQGNTEAFF. The CDR3 DNA reads as TGTGCCAGCAGCGATCGACAGGGCAACACTGAAGCTTTCTTT.

This chain connects TRBV5-5 to TRBJ1-5; D gene uncertain. This CDR3 comprises 16 residues. Trimming removed 0 bases from V and 4 bases from J, with 14 bases in between. CDR1 and CDR2 (germline): SGHKS, YYEKEE (reference sequence). CDR3 sequence: CASSLEFRAVNQPQHF. The CDR3, as DNA: TGTGCCAGCAGCTTGGAATTTAGGGCCGTAAATCAGCCCCAGCATTTT.

V usage is TRBV7-9 and J usage is TRBJ1-3; TRBD1 is a possible D gene (5 bases). The CDR3 runs 15 residues. V gave up 3 bases and J gave up 2 bases, with 11 bases separating them. The V gene's germline CDR1 is SEHNR and CDR2 FQNEAQ (reference sequence). CDR3 loop: CASSLNRQPGNTIYF. The DNA of the CDR3 is TGTGCCAGCAGCTTGAATCGACAGCCTGGAAACACCATATATTTT.